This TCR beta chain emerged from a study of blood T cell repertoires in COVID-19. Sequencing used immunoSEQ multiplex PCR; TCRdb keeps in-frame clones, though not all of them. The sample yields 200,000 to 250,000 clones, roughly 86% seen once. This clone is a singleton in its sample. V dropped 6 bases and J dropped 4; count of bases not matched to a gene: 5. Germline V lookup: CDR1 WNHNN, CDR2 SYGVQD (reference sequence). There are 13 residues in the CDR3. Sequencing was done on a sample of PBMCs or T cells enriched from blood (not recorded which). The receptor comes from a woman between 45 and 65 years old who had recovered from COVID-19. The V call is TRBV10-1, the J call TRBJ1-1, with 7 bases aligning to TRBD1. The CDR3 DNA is TGCGCCAGCAGCAATGACAGGGCCACTGAAGCTTTCTTT. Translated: CASSNDRATEAFF.